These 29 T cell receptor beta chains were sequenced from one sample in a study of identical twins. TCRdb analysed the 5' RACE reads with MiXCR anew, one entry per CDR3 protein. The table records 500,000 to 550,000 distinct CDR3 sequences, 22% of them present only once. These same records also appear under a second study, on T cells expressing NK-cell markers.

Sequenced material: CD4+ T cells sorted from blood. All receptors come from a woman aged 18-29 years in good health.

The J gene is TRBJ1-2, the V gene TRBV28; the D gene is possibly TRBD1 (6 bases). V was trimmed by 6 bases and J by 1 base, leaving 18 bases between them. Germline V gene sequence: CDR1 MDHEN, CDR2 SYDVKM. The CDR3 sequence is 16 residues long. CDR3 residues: CASRIGGAKRNYGYTF. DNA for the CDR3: TGTGCCAGCAGAATAGGGGGGGCGAAACGTAACTATGGCTACACCTTC.

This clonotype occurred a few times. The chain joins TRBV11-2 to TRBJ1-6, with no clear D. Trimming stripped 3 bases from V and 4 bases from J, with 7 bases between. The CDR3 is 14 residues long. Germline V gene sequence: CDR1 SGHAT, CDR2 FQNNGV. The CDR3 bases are TGTGCCAGCAGCTTGTTAGTTTATAATTCACCCCTCCACTTT. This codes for CASSLLVYNSPLHF.

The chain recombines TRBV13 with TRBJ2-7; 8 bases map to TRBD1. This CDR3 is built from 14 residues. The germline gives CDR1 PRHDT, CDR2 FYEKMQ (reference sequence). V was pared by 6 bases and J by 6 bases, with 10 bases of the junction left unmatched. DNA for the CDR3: TGTGCCAGCAGTCGTACAGGGGGAAGCCTCGAGCAGTACTTC. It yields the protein CASSRTGGSLEQYF.

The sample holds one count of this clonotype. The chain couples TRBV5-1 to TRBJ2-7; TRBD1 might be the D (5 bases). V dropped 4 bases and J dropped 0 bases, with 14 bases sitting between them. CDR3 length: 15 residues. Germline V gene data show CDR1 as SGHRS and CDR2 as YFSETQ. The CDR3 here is CASSLTVESSYEQYF. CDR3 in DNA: TGCGCCAGCAGCCTGACAGTTGAAAGCTCCTACGAGCAGTACTTC.

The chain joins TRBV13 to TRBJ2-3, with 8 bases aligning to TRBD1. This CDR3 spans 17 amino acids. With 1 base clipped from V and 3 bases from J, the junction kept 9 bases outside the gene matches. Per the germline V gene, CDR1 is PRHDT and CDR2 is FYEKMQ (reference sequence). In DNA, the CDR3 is TGTGCCAGCAGCTTAGAACCTTGGACAGGGAAAACAGATACGCAGTATTTT. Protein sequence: CASSLEPWTGKTDTQYF.

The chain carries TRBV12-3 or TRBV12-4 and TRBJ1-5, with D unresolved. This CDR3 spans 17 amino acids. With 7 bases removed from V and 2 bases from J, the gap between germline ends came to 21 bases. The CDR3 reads CASILSTASSGNQPQHF. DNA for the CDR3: TGTGCCAGCATCTTATCGACCGCCTCGTCTGGCAATCAGCCCCAGCATTTT.

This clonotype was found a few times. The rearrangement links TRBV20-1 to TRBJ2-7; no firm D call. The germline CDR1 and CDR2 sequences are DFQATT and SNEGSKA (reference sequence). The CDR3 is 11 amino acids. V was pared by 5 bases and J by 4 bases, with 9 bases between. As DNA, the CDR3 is TGCAGTGCTCAGTGGCTATACGAGCAGTACTTC. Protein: CSAQWLYEQYF.

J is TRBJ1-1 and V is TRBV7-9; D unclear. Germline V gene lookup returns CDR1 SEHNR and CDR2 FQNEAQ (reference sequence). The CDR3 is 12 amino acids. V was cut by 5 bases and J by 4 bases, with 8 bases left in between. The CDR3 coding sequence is TGTGCCAGCAGCCAGGCGACCACTGAAGCTTTCTTT. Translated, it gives CASSQATTEAFF. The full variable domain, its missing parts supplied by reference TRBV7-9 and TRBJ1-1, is DTGVSQNPRHKITKRGQNVTFRCDPISEHNRLYWYRQTLGQGPEFLTYFQNEAQLEKSRLLSDRFSAERPKGSFSTLEIQRTEQGDSAMYLCASSQATTEAFFGQGTRLTVV.

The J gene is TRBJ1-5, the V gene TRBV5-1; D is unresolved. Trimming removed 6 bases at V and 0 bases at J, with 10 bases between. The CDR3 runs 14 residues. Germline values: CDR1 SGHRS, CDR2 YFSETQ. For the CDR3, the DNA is TGCGCCAGCAAACGTGATTATAGCAATCAGCCCCAGCATTTT. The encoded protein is CASKRDYSNQPQHF. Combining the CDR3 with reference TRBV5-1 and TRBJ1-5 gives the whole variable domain KAGVTQTPRYLIKTRGQQVTLSCSPISGHRSVSWYQQTPGQGLQFLFEYFSETQRNKGNFPGRFSGRQFSNSRSEMNVSTLELGDSALYLCASKRDYSNQPQHFGDGTRLSIL.

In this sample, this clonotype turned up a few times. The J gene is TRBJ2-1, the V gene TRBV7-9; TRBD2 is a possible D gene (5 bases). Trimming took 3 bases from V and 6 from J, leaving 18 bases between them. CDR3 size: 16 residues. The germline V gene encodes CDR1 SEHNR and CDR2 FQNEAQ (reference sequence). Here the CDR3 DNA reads TGTGCCAGCAGCTTCTTCGTCCGTGAACTAGGCAATGAGCAGTTCTTC. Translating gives CASSFFVRELGNEQFF.

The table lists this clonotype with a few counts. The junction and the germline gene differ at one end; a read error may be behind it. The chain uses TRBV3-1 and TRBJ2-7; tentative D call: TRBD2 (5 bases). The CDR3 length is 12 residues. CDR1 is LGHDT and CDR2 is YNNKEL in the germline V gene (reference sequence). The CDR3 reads CASSQGGAQSHF. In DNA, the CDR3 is TGTGCCAGCAGCCAAGGGGGAGCCCAGTCCCACTTC.

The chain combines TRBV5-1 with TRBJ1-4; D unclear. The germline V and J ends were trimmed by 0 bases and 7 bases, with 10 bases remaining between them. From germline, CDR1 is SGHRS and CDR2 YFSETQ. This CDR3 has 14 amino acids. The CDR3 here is CASSLEIGREKLFF. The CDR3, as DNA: TGCGCCAGCAGCTTGGAAATTGGACGTGAAAAACTGTTTTTT.

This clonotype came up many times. The CDR3 DNA follows: TGTGCCAGCAGCTCACAGGGGGTGGTTGAGCAGTTCTTC. Translation: CASSSQGVVEQFF. This sequence joins TRBV11-2 and TRBJ2-1; 8 bases are shared with TRBD1. V dropped 4 bases and J dropped 9; count of bases not matched to a gene: 5. CDR1 is SGHAT and CDR2 is FQNNGV in the germline V gene. This CDR3 region has 13 residues.

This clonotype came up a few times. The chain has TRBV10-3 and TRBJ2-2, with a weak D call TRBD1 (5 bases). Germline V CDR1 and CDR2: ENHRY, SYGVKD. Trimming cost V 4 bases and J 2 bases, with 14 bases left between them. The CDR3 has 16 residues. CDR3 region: CAISGSQGLNTGELFF. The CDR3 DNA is TGTGCCATCAGTGGCAGCCAGGGATTAAACACCGGGGAGCTGTTTTTT.

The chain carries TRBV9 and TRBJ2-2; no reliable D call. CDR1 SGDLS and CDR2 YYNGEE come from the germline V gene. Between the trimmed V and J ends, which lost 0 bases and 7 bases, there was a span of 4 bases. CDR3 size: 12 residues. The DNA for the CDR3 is TGTGCCAGCAGCGTAGGGGACGGGGAGCTGTTTTTT. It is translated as CASSVGDGELFF.

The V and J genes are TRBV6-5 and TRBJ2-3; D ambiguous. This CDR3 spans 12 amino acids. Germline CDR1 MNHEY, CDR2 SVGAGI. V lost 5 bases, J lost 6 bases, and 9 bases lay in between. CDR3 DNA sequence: TGTGCCAGCAGTGCTACATGGGATACGCAGTATTTT. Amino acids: CASSATWDTQYF.

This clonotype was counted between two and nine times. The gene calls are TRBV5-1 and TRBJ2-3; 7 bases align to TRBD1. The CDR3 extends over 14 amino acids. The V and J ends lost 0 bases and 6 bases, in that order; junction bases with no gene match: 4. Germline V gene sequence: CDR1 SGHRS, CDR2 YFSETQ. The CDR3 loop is CASSLEGAVDTQYF. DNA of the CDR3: TGCGCCAGCAGCTTGGAGGGGGCTGTCGATACGCAGTATTTT.

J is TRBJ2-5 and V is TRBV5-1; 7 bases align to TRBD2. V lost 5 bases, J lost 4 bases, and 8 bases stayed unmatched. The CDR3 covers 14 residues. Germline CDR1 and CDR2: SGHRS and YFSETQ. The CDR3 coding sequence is TGCGCCAGCAGTGAAACGGGGGGAAGAGAGACCCAGTACTTC. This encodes CASSETGGRETQYF.

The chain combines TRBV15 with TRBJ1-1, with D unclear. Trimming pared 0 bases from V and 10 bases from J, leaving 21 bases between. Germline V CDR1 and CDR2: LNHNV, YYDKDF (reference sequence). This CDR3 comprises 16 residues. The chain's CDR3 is CATSRDLRGRGFAAFF. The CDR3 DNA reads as TGTGCCACCAGCAGAGATCTCCGAGGGCGAGGCTTTGCAGCTTTCTTT.

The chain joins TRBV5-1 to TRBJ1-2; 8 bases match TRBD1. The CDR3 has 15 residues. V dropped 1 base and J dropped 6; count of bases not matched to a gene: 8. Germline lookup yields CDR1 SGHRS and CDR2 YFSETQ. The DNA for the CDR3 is TGCGCCAGCAGCTTGACGCCTTCGGACAGGGATGGCTACACCTTC. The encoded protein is CASSLTPSDRDGYTF. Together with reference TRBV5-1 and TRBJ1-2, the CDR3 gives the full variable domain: KAGVTQTPRYLIKTRGQQVTLSCSPISGHRSVSWYQQTPGQGLQFLFEYFSETQRNKGNFPGRFSGRQFSNSRSEMNVSTLELGDSALYLCASSLTPSDRDGYTFGSGTRLTVV.

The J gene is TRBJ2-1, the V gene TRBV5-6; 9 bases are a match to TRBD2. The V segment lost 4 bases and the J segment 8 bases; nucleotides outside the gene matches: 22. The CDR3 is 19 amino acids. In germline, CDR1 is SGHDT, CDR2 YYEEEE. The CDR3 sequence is CASSVAVRSSGRNGYEQFF. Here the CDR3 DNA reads TGTGCCAGCAGCGTAGCGGTCAGGTCCAGCGGGAGGAACGGCTATGAGCAGTTCTTC.

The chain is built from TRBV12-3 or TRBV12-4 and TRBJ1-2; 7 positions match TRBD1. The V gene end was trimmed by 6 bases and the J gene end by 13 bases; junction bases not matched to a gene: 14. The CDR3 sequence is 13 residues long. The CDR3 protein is CASRKWDSVACTF. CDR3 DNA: TGTGCCAGCAGGAAATGGGACAGCGTCGCGTGCACCTTC.

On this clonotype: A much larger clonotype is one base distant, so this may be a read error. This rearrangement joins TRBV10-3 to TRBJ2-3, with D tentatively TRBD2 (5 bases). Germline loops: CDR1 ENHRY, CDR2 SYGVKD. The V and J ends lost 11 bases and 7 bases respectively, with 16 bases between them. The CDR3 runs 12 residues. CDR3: CASSEAAYTQYF. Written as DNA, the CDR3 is TGTGCCTCCTCGGAGGCCGCATATACGCAGTATTTT.

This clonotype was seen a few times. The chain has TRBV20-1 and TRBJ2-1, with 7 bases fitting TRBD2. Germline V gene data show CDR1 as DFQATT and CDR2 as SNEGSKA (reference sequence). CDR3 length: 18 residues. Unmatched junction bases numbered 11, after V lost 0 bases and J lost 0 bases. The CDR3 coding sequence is TGCAGTGCTAGAGATCAGACAGCGGGGTTGAGCTCCTACAATGAGCAGTTCTTC. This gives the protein CSARDQTAGLSSYNEQFF.

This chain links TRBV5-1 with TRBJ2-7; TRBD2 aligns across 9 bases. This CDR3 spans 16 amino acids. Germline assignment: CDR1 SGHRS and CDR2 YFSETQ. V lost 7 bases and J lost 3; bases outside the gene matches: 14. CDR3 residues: CASALMPSGRIYEQYF. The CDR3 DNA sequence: TGCGCCAGCGCCCTAATGCCCAGCGGGAGGATCTACGAGCAGTACTTC.

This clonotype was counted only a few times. CDR3 nucleotides: TGCGCCAGCAGCCAAGTCCCCGCTTCCAATGAGCAGTTCTTC. Its protein is CASSQVPASNEQFF. The chain uses TRBV4-1 and TRBJ2-1; D call uncertain. From germline, CDR1 is MGHRA and CDR2 YSYEKL. The V and J ends lost 1 base and 6 bases respectively, with 10 bases between them. The CDR3 is 14 residues long.

This CDR3 is CASSEYSRAFF. The DNA for the CDR3 is TGTGCCAGCAGTGAATATAGCCGAGCTTTCTTT. The rearrangement links TRBV25-1 to TRBJ1-1, with D unresolved. The germline V and J ends were trimmed by 0 bases and 10 bases, with 6 bases remaining between them. There are 11 residues in the CDR3. Germline V gene sequence: CDR1 MGHDK, CDR2 SYGVNS.

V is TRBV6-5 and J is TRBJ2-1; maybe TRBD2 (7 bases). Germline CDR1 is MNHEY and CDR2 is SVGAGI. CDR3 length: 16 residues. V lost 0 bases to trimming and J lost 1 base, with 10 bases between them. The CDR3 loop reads CASSYSAGASYNEQFF. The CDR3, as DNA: TGTGCCAGCAGTTACTCTGCGGGGGCATCCTACAATGAGCAGTTCTTC.

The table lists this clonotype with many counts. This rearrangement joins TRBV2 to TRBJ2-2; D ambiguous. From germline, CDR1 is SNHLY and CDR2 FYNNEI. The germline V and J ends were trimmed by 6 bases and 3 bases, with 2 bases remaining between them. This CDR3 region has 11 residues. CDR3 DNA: TGTGCCAGCAGAGACACCGGGGAGCTGTTTTTT. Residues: CASRDTGELFF.